These T cell receptor beta chains were read from a single sample in a study of regulatory T cells in long-lasting Graves disease. TCRdb called the multiplex PCR reads again in MiXCR, with one record for every CDR3 protein. The sample holds 430,000 or so distinct CDR3 sequences, around 23% seen once. The input for sequencing was peripheral blood mononuclear cells (PBMCs), taken when the disease was refractory, from a patient treated with antithyroid drugs. The origin of the receptors is a female donor with Graves disease. Each CDR3 is given with its conserved first and last residue. D genes are given only for firm matches. Only part of the rows carry a size: once, few, many, or a class if the clone is expanded.

abundance: many
j_gene: TRBJ1-5
v_gene: TRBV10-1
d_gene: .
CDR3aa: CASIPGQVNQPQHF
CDR3nt: TGCGCCAGCATCCCGGGTCAAGTAAATCAGCCCCAGCATTTT

abundance: few
j_gene: TRBJ2-2
v_gene: TRBV20-1
d_gene: .
CDR3aa: CSARPSARNTGELFF
CDR3nt: TGCAGTGCCCGCCCTTCCGCTAGAAACACCGGGGAGCTGTTTTTT

abundance: .
j_gene: TRBJ1-4
v_gene: TRBV20-1
d_gene: .
CDR3aa: CSARDARGANEKLVF
CDR3nt: TGCAGTGCTAGAGACGCGAGGGGCGCGAATGAAAAACTGGTTTTT

abundance: once
j_gene: TRBJ2-7
v_gene: TRBV4-1
d_gene: .
CDR3aa: CASSQDTPKAEHYEQYF
CDR3nt: TGCGCCAGCAGCCAAGATACCCCCAAAGCGGAACACTACGAGCAGTACTTC

abundance: many
j_gene: TRBJ1-2
v_gene: TRBV6-5
d_gene: .
CDR3aa: CASSYETDYGYTF
CDR3nt: TGTGCCAGCAGTTACGAGACGGACTATGGCTACACCTTC

abundance: many
j_gene: TRBJ2-7
v_gene: TRBV2
d_gene: .
CDR3aa: CASSALAYEQYF
CDR3nt: TGTGCCAGCAGTGCTTTGGCCTACGAGCAGTACTTC

abundance: .
j_gene: TRBJ2-7
v_gene: TRBV27
d_gene: TRBD2
CDR3aa: CASSLSSGGAYEQYF
CDR3nt: TGTGCCAGCAGTTTATCCTCGGGAGGGGCCTACGAGCAGTACTTC

abundance: many
j_gene: TRBJ1-5
v_gene: TRBV6-2/TRBV6-3
d_gene: .
CDR3aa: CASSYSVRQVHGPQPQHF
CDR3nt: TGTGCCAGCAGTTACTCGGTCCGACAGGTGCACGGCCCCCAGCCCCAGCATTTT

abundance: .
j_gene: TRBJ2-3
v_gene: TRBV6-2/TRBV6-3
d_gene: .
CDR3aa: CASSYVGYTDTQYF
CDR3nt: TGTGCCAGCAGTTACGTAGGGTACACAGATACGCAGTATTTT

abundance: many
j_gene: TRBJ1-1
v_gene: TRBV7-2
d_gene: .
CDR3aa: CASSSYRDKEWAFF
CDR3nt: TGTGCCAGCAGCTCCTACCGGGACAAAGAATGGGCTTTCTTT

abundance: many
j_gene: TRBJ1-4
v_gene: TRBV2
d_gene: .
CDR3aa: CAIDPDRTNEKLFF
CDR3nt: TGTGCCATCGACCCCGACCGAACTAATGAAAAACTGTTTTTT

abundance: many
j_gene: TRBJ2-7
v_gene: TRBV7-2
d_gene: TRBD1
CDR3aa: CASNHRGNIYEQYF
CDR3nt: TGTGCCAGCAACCACAGGGGTAATATCTACGAGCAGTACTTC

abundance: many
j_gene: TRBJ1-1
v_gene: TRBV28
d_gene: .
CDR3aa: CASSLTDRLNTEAFF
CDR3nt: TGTGCCAGCAGTTTAACGGACCGACTCAACACTGAAGCTTTCTTT

abundance: many
j_gene: TRBJ2-7
v_gene: TRBV12-3/TRBV12-4
d_gene: TRBD1
CDR3aa: CASSSGTGQYYEQYF
CDR3nt: TGTGCCAGCAGTTCCGGGACGGGACAGTACTACGAGCAGTACTTC

abundance: .
j_gene: TRBJ2-7
v_gene: TRBV20-1
d_gene: .
CDR3aa: CSVGRVSYEQYF
CDR3nt: TGCAGTGTGGGGCGGGTCTCCTACGAGCAGTACTTC

abundance: few
j_gene: TRBJ2-3
v_gene: TRBV7-9
d_gene: .
CDR3aa: CASSLKARQAGADTQYF
CDR3nt: TGTGCCAGCAGCTTAAAGGCCCGGCAGGCTGGCGCAGATACGCAGTATTTT

abundance: many
j_gene: TRBJ1-4
v_gene: TRBV20-1
d_gene: .
CDR3aa: CSAHGAIMSEKLFF
CDR3nt: TGCAGTGCCCACGGGGCCATAATGAGCGAAAAACTGTTTTTT

abundance: few
j_gene: TRBJ2-7
v_gene: TRBV27
d_gene: .
CDR3aa: CASSLSLGTSYEQYF
CDR3nt: TGTGCCAGCAGTTTATCCCTCGGGACCTCCTACGAGCAGTACTTC

abundance: .
j_gene: TRBJ2-7
v_gene: TRBV20-1
d_gene: .
CDR3aa: CSARSPSEQYF
CDR3nt: TGCAGTGCTAGATCCCCATCCGAGCAGTACTTC

abundance: .
j_gene: TRBJ2-7
v_gene: TRBV10-3
d_gene: TRBD2
CDR3aa: CAIRGTSRRYEQYF
CDR3nt: TGTGCCATCAGGGGGACTAGCAGAAGATACGAGCAGTACTTC

abundance: few
j_gene: TRBJ2-3
v_gene: TRBV3-1
d_gene: TRBD2
CDR3aa: CASRPGLAVDTQYF
CDR3nt: TGTGCCAGCAGACCGGGACTAGCGGTTGATACGCAGTATTTT

abundance: .
j_gene: TRBJ2-4
v_gene: TRBV27
d_gene: .
CDR3aa: CASSDWDKNIQYF
CDR3nt: TGTGCCAGCAGTGATTGGGACAAAAACATTCAGTACTTC

abundance: many
j_gene: TRBJ2-2
v_gene: TRBV12-3/TRBV12-4
d_gene: .
CDR3aa: CASSISGELFF
CDR3nt: TGTGCCAGCAGTATAAGCGGGGAGCTGTTTTTT

abundance: many
j_gene: TRBJ1-1
v_gene: TRBV2
d_gene: TRBD1
CDR3aa: CASSEMGQRNTEAFF
CDR3nt: TGTGCCAGCAGTGAAATGGGACAGAGGAACACTGAAGCTTTCTTT

abundance: many
j_gene: TRBJ1-1
v_gene: TRBV29-1
d_gene: .
CDR3aa: CSVPHGRYTEAFF
CDR3nt: TGCAGCGTCCCCCACGGACGGTACACTGAAGCTTTCTTT

abundance: .
j_gene: TRBJ1-5
v_gene: TRBV7-9
d_gene: TRBD1
CDR3aa: CASSLGTGVNQPQHF
CDR3nt: TGTGCCAGCAGCCTAGGGACAGGGGTTAATCAGCCCCAGCATTTT

abundance: many
j_gene: TRBJ1-2
v_gene: TRBV30
d_gene: TRBD1
CDR3aa: CAWSGSRGSDTF
CDR3nt: TGTGCCTGGAGTGGAAGCAGGGGGAGTGACACCTTC

abundance: many
j_gene: TRBJ1-4
v_gene: TRBV30
d_gene: TRBD1
CDR3aa: CAWSPQGNNEKLFF
CDR3nt: TGTGCCTGGAGTCCACAGGGGAATAATGAAAAACTGTTTTTT

abundance: many
j_gene: TRBJ2-7
v_gene: TRBV28
d_gene: .
CDR3aa: CASGVYEQYF
CDR3nt: TGTGCCAGCGGGGTCTACGAGCAGTACTTC

abundance: .
j_gene: TRBJ1-1
v_gene: TRBV19
d_gene: .
CDR3aa: CVSSWGVGTEAFF
CDR3nt: TGTGTCAGTAGCTGGGGCGTGGGGACTGAAGCTTTCTTT

abundance: many
j_gene: TRBJ2-2
v_gene: TRBV2
d_gene: .
CDR3aa: CASSRNRDTGELFF
CDR3nt: TGTGCCAGCAGTAGGAACAGGGACACCGGGGAGCTGTTTTTT

abundance: .
j_gene: TRBJ2-2
v_gene: TRBV12-3/TRBV12-4
d_gene: TRBD2
CDR3aa: CASRLAGTNTGELFF
CDR3nt: TGTGCCAGCAGACTAGCGGGCACGAACACCGGGGAGCTGTTTTTT

abundance: few
j_gene: TRBJ2-2
v_gene: TRBV12-3/TRBV12-4
d_gene: .
CDR3aa: CASTPDSGELFF
CDR3nt: TGTGCCAGCACCCCCGACTCCGGGGAGCTGTTTTTT

abundance: once
j_gene: TRBJ2-7
v_gene: TRBV19
d_gene: .
CDR3aa: CASSIEVSYEQYF
CDR3nt: TGTGCCAGTAGTATCGAGGTCTCCTACGAGCAGTACTTC

abundance: few
j_gene: TRBJ2-6
v_gene: TRBV2
d_gene: .
CDR3aa: CASPSVRIPSSGANVLTF
CDR3nt: TGTGCCAGCCCTAGCGTCCGAATTCCCTCCTCTGGGGCCAACGTCCTGACTTTC

abundance: few
j_gene: TRBJ2-7
v_gene: TRBV5-5
d_gene: TRBD1
CDR3aa: CASSPDGTVDYEQYF
CDR3nt: TGTGCCAGCAGCCCGGATGGGACAGTGGACTACGAGCAGTACTTC

abundance: many
j_gene: TRBJ2-7
v_gene: TRBV24-1
d_gene: .
CDR3aa: CATSARGTAYEQYF
CDR3nt: TGTGCCACCAGTGCCCGGGGGACCGCCTACGAGCAGTACTTC

abundance: many
j_gene: TRBJ1-2
v_gene: TRBV3-1
d_gene: .
CDR3aa: CASSHVTQGKDGYTF
CDR3nt: TGTGCCAGCAGCCATGTCACCCAGGGAAAAGATGGCTACACCTTC

abundance: many
j_gene: TRBJ1-5
v_gene: TRBV6-5
d_gene: .
CDR3aa: CASSYAHNQPQHF
CDR3nt: TGTGCCAGCAGTTACGCACATAATCAGCCCCAGCATTTT

abundance: .
j_gene: TRBJ1-1
v_gene: TRBV5-1
d_gene: .
CDR3aa: CASSLGVAGDTEAFF
CDR3nt: TGCGCCAGCAGCTTGGGTGTGGCAGGGGACACTGAAGCTTTCTTT

abundance: .
j_gene: TRBJ2-5
v_gene: TRBV4-1
d_gene: TRBD1
CDR3aa: CASSTDRVGRETQYF
CDR3nt: TGCGCCAGCAGCACCGACAGGGTCGGGCGGGAGACCCAGTACTTC

abundance: .
j_gene: TRBJ2-7
v_gene: TRBV20-1
d_gene: TRBD2
CDR3aa: CSARKTSGRAKEQYF
CDR3nt: TGCAGTGCTAGGAAGACTAGCGGGAGGGCCAAAGAGCAGTACTTC

abundance: .
j_gene: TRBJ2-7
v_gene: TRBV7-2
d_gene: .
CDR3aa: CASSIDRQPKQYF
CDR3nt: TGTGCCAGCAGCATAGACCGGCAGCCTAAGCAGTACTTC